In this sample, the clone carrying this T cell receptor (beta chain) turned up many times. Antigen unknown. The V and J ends lost 5 bases and 4 bases respectively, with 11 bases between them. This CDR3 comprises 13 residues. Germline loops: CDR1 SGHVS, CDR2 FQNEAQ. This entry belongs to a study of CD8+CD57+ T cells in acquired aplastic anemia. Study in general: CD4+ and CD8+ cells, once sorted, gave DNA averaging 3.2 ug. Healthy donors averaged about 10 million reads for CD4+ cells. Findings of the study overall: Shared by patients and controls, just under 30 CD8+ CDR3s were abundant in patients.

Using genomic DNA as the template, TCR beta VDJ and CDR3 profiling was carried out. TCRdb redid the calling of the reads with MiXCR, one entry per CDR3 protein. The sample lists 86,000 or so distinct CDR3 sequences, under 50% occurring once. The receptor's source is a human donor in good health, serving as a control. This chain joins TRBV7-8 and TRBJ1-2; no firm D call. The sample taken for sequencing was sorted CD4+, CD8+, or CD8+CD57+ T cells (not recorded which) from PBMCs. The CDR3 bases are TGTGCCAGCAGCCCAGGCTCGGTCTATGGCTACACCTTC. Its translation is CASSPGSVYGYTF.